One sample yielded the 6 T cell receptor beta chains listed below, sequenced in a study of T cell responses to AZD1222 COVID-19 vaccine. The method was immunoSEQ multiplex PCR; TCRdb's version includes in-frame clones alone and lacks a portion of them. In the table there are some 120,000 clones, around 86% of which are singletons. Sequencing was performed on peripheral blood, taken on day 0 of AZD1222 vaccination. The receptors here all came from an adult in good health.

The chain recombines TRBV18 with TRBJ1-5, with TRBD1 as a possible D gene (5 bases). The CDR3 has 15 residues. Trimming took off 3 bases at V and 6 bases at J, with 15 bases between the two ends. CDR1 is KGHSH and CDR2 is LQKENI in the germline V gene. The CDR3 region has the DNA TGTGCCAGCTCACCTACCGCAGGGATGGGTCAGCCCCAGCATTTT. This codes for CASSPTAGMGQPQHF.

This rearrangement joins TRBV6-1 to TRBJ1-2; D is undetermined. V was cut by 3 bases and J by 4 bases, with 9 bases left in between. The CDR3 is made up of 13 amino acids. CDR1 is MNHNS and CDR2 is SASEGT in the germline V gene. The CDR3 is CASSEGWSYGYTF. CDR3 DNA: TGTGCCAGCAGTGAGGGATGGAGCTATGGCTACACCTTC.

Details on this clone: A read error may account for a junction end that differs from germline. CDR3 DNA: TGTGCCAGCAGCTCCAATAATTCACCCCTCCACTTT. The encoded protein is CASSSNNSPLHF. This chain connects TRBV7-9 to TRBJ1-6, with D unclear. In germline, CDR1 is SEHNR, CDR2 FQNEAQ (reference sequence). CDR3 length: 12 residues.

The V gene is TRBV19, the J gene TRBJ2-1, with TRBD2 identical over 10 bases. V gave up 4 bases and J gave up 7 bases; unmatched junction bases: 16. This CDR3 contains 18 residues. CDR1 is LNHDA and CDR2 is SQIVND in the germline V gene (reference sequence). DNA of the CDR3: TGTGCCAGTAGTACGCACATCGCTCCTAGCGGGAGTCAAAATGAGCAGTTCTTC. This translates into CASSTHIAPSGSQNEQFF.

This sequence joins TRBV4-2 and TRBJ2-7; D is unclear. Trimming cost V 7 bases and J 1 base, with 14 bases left between them. Germline V CDR1 and CDR2: LGHNA, YNFKEQ. CDR3 length: 14 amino acids. As DNA, the CDR3 is TGTGCCAGCACCCCATGGGTTGGGTCCTACGAGCAGTACTTC. Translated: CASTPWVGSYEQYF.

The gene calls are TRBV10-3 and TRBJ2-2; D gene uncertain. V lost 10 bases and J lost 1, with 7 bases in between. The CDR3 sequence is 12 residues long. Germline lookup yields CDR1 ENHRY and CDR2 SYGVKD. The CDR3 spells CATHGNTGELFF. The CDR3, as DNA: TGTGCCACGCACGGGAACACCGGGGAGCTGTTTTTT.